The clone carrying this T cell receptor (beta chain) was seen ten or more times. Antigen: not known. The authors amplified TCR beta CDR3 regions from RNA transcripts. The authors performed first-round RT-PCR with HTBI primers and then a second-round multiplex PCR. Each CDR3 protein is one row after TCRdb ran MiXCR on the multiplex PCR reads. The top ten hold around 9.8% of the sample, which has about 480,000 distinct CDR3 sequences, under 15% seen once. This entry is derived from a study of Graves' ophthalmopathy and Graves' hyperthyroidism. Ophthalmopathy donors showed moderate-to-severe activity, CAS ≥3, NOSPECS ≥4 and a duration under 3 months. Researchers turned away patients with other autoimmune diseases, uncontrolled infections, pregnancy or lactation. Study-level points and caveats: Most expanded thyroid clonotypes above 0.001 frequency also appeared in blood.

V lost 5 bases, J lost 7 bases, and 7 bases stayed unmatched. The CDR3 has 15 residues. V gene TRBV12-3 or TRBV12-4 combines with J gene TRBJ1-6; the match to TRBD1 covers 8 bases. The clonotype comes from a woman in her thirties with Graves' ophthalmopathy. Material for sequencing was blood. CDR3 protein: CASSLTTGENSPLHF. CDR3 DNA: TGTGCCAGCAGTCTCACGACAGGGGAGAATTCACCCCTCCACTTT.